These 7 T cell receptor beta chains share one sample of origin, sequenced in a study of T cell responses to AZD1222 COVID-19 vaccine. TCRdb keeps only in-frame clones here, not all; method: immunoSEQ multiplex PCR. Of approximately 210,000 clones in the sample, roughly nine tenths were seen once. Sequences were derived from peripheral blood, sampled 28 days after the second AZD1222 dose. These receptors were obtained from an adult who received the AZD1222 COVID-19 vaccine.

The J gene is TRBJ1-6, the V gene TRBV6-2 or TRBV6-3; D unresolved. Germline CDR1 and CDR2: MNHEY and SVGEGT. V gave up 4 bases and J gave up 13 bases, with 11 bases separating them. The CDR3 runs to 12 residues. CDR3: CASSSQVPPLHF. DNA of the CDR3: TGTGCCAGCAGTTCGCAGGTTCCTCCCCTCCACTTT.

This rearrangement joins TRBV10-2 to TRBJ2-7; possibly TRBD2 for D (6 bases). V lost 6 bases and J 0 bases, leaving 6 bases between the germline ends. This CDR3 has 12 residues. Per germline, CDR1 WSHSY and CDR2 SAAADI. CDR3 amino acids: CASRGLSYEQYF. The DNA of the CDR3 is TGCGCCAGCAGGGGACTCTCCTACGAGCAGTACTTC.

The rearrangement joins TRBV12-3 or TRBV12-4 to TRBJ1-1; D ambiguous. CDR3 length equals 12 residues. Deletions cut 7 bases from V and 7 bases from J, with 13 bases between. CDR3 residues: CASTRGRIEAFF. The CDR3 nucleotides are TGTGCCAGCACCCGTGGACGGATTGAAGCTTTCTTT.

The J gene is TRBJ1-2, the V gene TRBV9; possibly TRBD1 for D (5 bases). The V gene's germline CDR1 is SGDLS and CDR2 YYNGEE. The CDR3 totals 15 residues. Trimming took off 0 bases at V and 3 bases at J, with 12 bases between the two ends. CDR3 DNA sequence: TGTGCCAGCAGCGTAGAGGGGACTAGGGACTATGGCTACACCTTC. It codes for CASSVEGTRDYGYTF.

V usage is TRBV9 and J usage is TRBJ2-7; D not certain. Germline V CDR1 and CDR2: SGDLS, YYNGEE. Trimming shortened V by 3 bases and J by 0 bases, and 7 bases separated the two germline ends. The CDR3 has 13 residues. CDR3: CASSAGPSYEQYF. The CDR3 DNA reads TGTGCCAGCAGCGCCGGACCCTCCTACGAGCAGTACTTC.

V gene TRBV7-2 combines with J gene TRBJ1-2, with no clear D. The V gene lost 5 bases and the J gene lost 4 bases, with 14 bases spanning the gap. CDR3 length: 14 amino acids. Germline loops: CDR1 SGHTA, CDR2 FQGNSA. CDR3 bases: TGTGCCAGCAGCCCCCCACAGCCAATCTATGGCTACACCTTC. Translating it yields CASSPPQPIYGYTF. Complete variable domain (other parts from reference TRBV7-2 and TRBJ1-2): GAGVSQSPSNKVTEKGKDVELRCDPISGHTALYWYRQSLGQGLEFLIYFQGNSAPDKSGLPSDRFSAERTGGSVSTLTIQRTQQEDSAVYLCASSPPQPIYGYTFGSGTRLTVV.

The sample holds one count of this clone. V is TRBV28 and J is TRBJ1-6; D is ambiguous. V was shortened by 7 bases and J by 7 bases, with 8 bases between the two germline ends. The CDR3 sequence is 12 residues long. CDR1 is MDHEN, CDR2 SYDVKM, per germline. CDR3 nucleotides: TGTGCCAGCACCTCGCGGAATTCACCCCTCCACTTT. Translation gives CASTSRNSPLHF.